The clone carrying this T cell receptor (beta chain) has only one observation. The entry originates in a study of shared clonotypes between healthy human individuals. Study information: CD8 memory received one plate per donor, CD8 naive two, CD4 memory three and CD4 naive three.

The CDR3 covers 15 residues. With 4 bases removed from V and 7 bases from J, the gap between germline ends came to 17 bases. Looked up from germline, CDR1 is SGHDT and CDR2 is YYEEEE. Profiled with immunoSEQ multiplex PCR; TCRdb holds only in-frame clones, not every one. The sample yields about 1 million clones, 65% to 80% seen once. The chain links TRBV5-6 to TRBJ1-4, with D unresolved. The receptor comes from a man aged 18 to 29 in good health. Sample: memory CD4+ T cells sorted from blood. Subset described: CD45RA-negative fraction. The CDR3 is CASSREGVRGEKLFF. DNA for the CDR3: TGTGCCAGCAGCAGAGAGGGTGTGCGGGGTGAAAAACTGTTTTTT.